This T cell receptor beta chain was observed in a study of shared clonotypes between healthy human individuals. Study conclusions and caveats: Non-shared clonotypes displayed generation probabilities falling below those of clonotypes present in all four donors. Sharing across several donors was seen in roughly 5.2% of naive CD4 clonotypes.

Points on this clone: Its antigen is not identified.

DNA at 200 ng, approximately 30,000 T cell genomes, went into sorted-subset replicate PCRs. The data were produced by immunoSEQ multiplex PCR, yet TCRdb's version contains in-frame clones alone and is incomplete. The sample carries hundreds of thousands of clones, around 90% recorded once. What CD8 memory combined were CD45RO+ cells and CCR7-negative CD45RA+ TemRA cells. Sequencing was done on a sample of memory CD8+ T cells sorted from blood. The subset was: CD45RO+ cells pooled with CCR7-negative TemRA cells. The sequence derives from a man between 18 and 29 years old in good health.

The CDR3 nucleotides are TGCGCCAGCAGCTCGTCCGGGACAGGGGTAATATGGTCGGGTGGCTACACCTTC. This gives the protein CASSSSGTGVIWSGGYTF. This chain connects TRBV5-1 to TRBJ1-2; TRBD1 matches 10 bases. Germline values: CDR1 SGHRS, CDR2 YFSETQ. There are 18 residues in the CDR3. V was clipped by 3 bases and J by 7 bases; unmatched bases: 18.